This TCR beta chain derives from a study of blood T cell repertoires in COVID-19. Study at large: In each case, the material was cDNA or gDNA derived from T cells, B-cell-depleted T cells, or PBMCs.

Clones were sequenced by immunoSEQ multiplex PCR, and TCRdb holds only the in-frame ones, with some missing. Among roughly 500,000 clones, 80% to 90% were seen once, and the ten largest hold roughly 8.5%. Cohort 3 recovered donors had two negative PCRs, clearance, or symptom resolution. The CDR3 runs to 13 residues. V lost 3 bases and J lost 8, with 11 bases in between. Germline loops: CDR1 LGHDT, CDR2 YNNKEL (reference sequence). The V gene is TRBV3-1 (or the pseudogene TRBV3-2), the J gene TRBJ1-5; tentative D call: TRBD1 (5 bases). The sample taken for sequencing was PBMCs or T cells enriched from blood (not recorded which). This sequence was found in a woman aged 55-70 years who had recovered from COVID-19. CDR3 bases: TGTGCCAGCAGCCAGGGAGGGGCCGAGCCCCAGCATTTT. The encoded protein is CASSQGGAEPQHF.